This entry describes one T cell receptor beta chain. Its antigen remains unknown. V was trimmed by 6 bases and J by 1 base, leaving 15 bases between them. The CDR3 totals 15 residues. Built from TCR beta cDNA, the libraries had unique molecular identifiers in them. Around 500,000 cDNA molecules came from around 0.96 to 9.9 million T cells. From the PCR reads, TCRdb called clonotypes with MiXCR, one entry per CDR3 protein. Altogether roughly 800,000 distinct CDR3 sequences are present, 25% to 30% being singletons, with the ten largest covering more than 0.45%. The sample belongs to a study of post-analysis software for immune sequencing data. Study background: Relapsing-remitting, secondary progressive and progressive-relapsing forms of multiple sclerosis all featured among disease courses.

General study findings and limits: TRBV5-6, TRBV5-1 and TRBV20-1 belonged to a set of about 5 TRBV segments that were more frequent in patients than controls. Normalized Chao1 diversity in multiple sclerosis patients fell significantly below that of controls. Batch-matched samples strongly co-clustered by F measure.

The sequenced sample consisted of blood. The chain links TRBV12-3 or TRBV12-4 to TRBJ1-1; D unresolved. The receptor was derived from a girl between 10 and 17 years old with multiple sclerosis. DNA of the CDR3: TGTGCCAGCAGCACCGGACGGGTTGGGAACACTGAAGCTTTCTTT. It is translated as CASSTGRVGNTEAFF.